This TCR beta chain appears in the sequencing data of a study of shared clonotypes between healthy human individuals. Using immunoSEQ multiplex PCR, the repertoire was profiled, and TCRdb retains in-frame clones only, with some absent. The sample holds about 2.4 million clones, 80% to 95% seen once. In germline, CDR1 is SGDLS, CDR2 YYNGEE. Trimming at V came to 5 bases and at J to 4 bases, leaving 7 bases not matched to a gene. This CDR3 comprises 16 residues. The chain couples TRBV9 to TRBJ2-1; 12 nucleotides agree with TRBD2. The sample was naive CD4+ T cells from PBMCs. Subset here: CD45RA+ positively selected. The source of this sequence is a man younger than 35 in good health. Some clones in this sample may be carry-over from other donors' samples. The CDR3: CASSLAGGPSYNEQFF. The CDR3 nucleotides read TGTGCCAGCAGTCTAGCGGGAGGGCCCTCGTACAATGAGCAGTTCTTC.